This TCR beta chain was observed in a study of T-cell memory formation after mild COVID-19. Study information: Most TCR clusters belonged to a single donor.

Concerning this clonotype itself: Its antigen is not known.

TCRdb reprocessed the 5' RACE reads via MiXCR and lists one record per CDR3 protein. The table shows fewer than 650,000 distinct CDR3 sequences, with roughly a sixth occurring only once. General study points: Mainly in CM and EM were contracting CD4+ clones; CD8+ were in EMRA. CD4/CD8 balance characterized clones contracting day 15 to 85, and CD4+ skew characterized later expanders. Some clones that responded turned up in pre-infection memory, which suggests that cross-reactive memory joined in.

The ends were cut back, 4 bases at V and 1 base at J, with 16 bases in the middle. The CDR3 has 16 residues. Germline CDR1 KGHSH, CDR2 LQKENI. The chain has TRBV18 and TRBJ1-1; possible D gene TRBD1, 5 bases. The TCR sequence derives from an adult woman who had mild COVID-19 (a few samples of this study predate the infection). Cell type and time point are not known. Sequencing was done on a sample of PBMCs or a T cell subset sorted from them (not recorded which). CDR3 residues: CASSLMPGWENTEAFF. The CDR3 nucleotides are TGTGCCAGCTCACTCATGCCAGGGTGGGAGAACACTGAAGCTTTCTTT.